The 27 T cell receptor beta chains presented below share a single source sample, sequenced in a study of blood T cell repertoires in COVID-19. Using immunoSEQ multiplex PCR, the repertoire was profiled, and TCRdb retains in-frame clones only, with some absent. The sample gives some 220,000 clones, approximately 78% of which show up once; approximately 5% is in the top ten. Sequencing was done on a sample of peripheral blood. These receptors were obtained from a woman in her 70s with COVID-19, enrolled during active disease.

The rearrangement joins TRBV10-2 to TRBJ2-3; 10 bases are shared with TRBD2. V gave up 6 bases and J gave up 1 base; unmatched junction bases: 4. The CDR3 spans 15 residues. CDR1 WSHSY and CDR2 SAAADI come from the germline V gene. For the CDR3, the DNA is TGCGCCAGCAGCCCTAGCGGGAGCCGCACAGATACGCAGTATTTT. It codes for CASSPSGSRTDTQYF.

This clone was counted once. This chain links TRBV27 with TRBJ2-2, with 7 nucleotides matching TRBD1. The CDR3 length is 12 residues. Trimming at V came to 6 bases and at J to 12 bases, leaving 7 bases not matched to a gene. Germline-derived CDR1 and CDR2 are MNHEY and SMNVEV (reference sequence). The CDR3 spells CASRLTQGQLFF. DNA for the CDR3: TGTGCCAGCAGACTAACACAGGGGCAGCTGTTTTTT.

V usage is TRBV7-2 and J usage is TRBJ1-1; 8 bases agree with TRBD1. With 4 bases clipped from V and 10 bases from J, the junction kept 8 bases outside the gene matches. Looked up from germline, CDR1 is SGHTA and CDR2 is FQGNSA. The CDR3 sequence is 13 residues long. CDR3 nucleotide sequence: TGTGCCAGCAGCTCAGGACAGGGACTTGGAGCTTTCTTT. It specifies CASSSGQGLGAFF. The full variable domain, in which reference TRBV7-2 and TRBJ1-1 provide the parts outside the CDR3, is GAGVSQSPSNKVTEKGKDVELRCDPISGHTALYWYRQSLGQGLEFLIYFQGNSAPDKSGLPSDRFSAERTGGSVSTLTIQRTQQEDSAVYLCASSSGQGLGAFFGQGTRLTVV.

J is TRBJ2-1 and V is TRBV24-1; the D is unclear. Trimming pared 2 bases from V and 6 bases from J, leaving 10 bases between. CDR1 is KGHDR, CDR2 SFDVKD, per germline. The CDR3 is 14 residues long. DNA of the CDR3: TGTGCCACCAGTGATTCGATTAGCCTCAATGAGCAGTTCTTC. It codes for CATSDSISLNEQFF.

The chain employs TRBV24-1 and TRBJ2-1; 9 positions agree with TRBD2. The V segment lost 4 bases and the J segment 7 bases; nucleotides outside the gene matches: 10. Germline CDR1 and CDR2: KGHDR and SFDVKD. The CDR3 has 16 residues. CDR3 nucleotides: TGTGCCACCAGTGACCCATTGGCGGGGGGGAGGAATGAGCAGTTCTTC. Translating gives CATSDPLAGGRNEQFF.

J is TRBJ2-5 and V is TRBV29-1; a possible D gene is TRBD2 (5 bases). V was clipped by 4 bases and J by 5 bases, with 8 bases between them. Looked up from germline, CDR1 is SQVTM and CDR2 is ANQGSEA. The CDR3 sequence is 11 residues long. This CDR3 is CSVARGETQYF. CDR3 DNA sequence: TGCAGCGTTGCCCGCGGGGAGACCCAGTACTTC.

The chain couples TRBV6-2 or TRBV6-3 to TRBJ1-1, with D unresolved. Germline V CDR1 and CDR2: MNHEY, SVGEGT. V lost 3 bases, J lost 0 bases, and 11 bases lay in between. There are 15 residues in the CDR3. The CDR3 sequence: CASSYVARVNTEAFF. CDR3 DNA sequence: TGTGCCAGCAGTTATGTCGCGAGGGTGAACACTGAAGCTTTCTTT.

This CDR3 is CASSPTGIDTQYF. The CDR3 nucleotides are TGTGCCAGCAGTCCCACAGGGATAGATACGCAGTATTTT. This rearrangement joins TRBV28 to TRBJ2-3, with D possibly matching TRBD1 (6 bases). The ends were cut back, 5 bases at V and 5 bases at J, with 11 bases in the middle. The CDR3 covers 13 residues. Germline V gene lookup returns CDR1 MDHEN and CDR2 SYDVKM.

This chain joins TRBV5-6 and TRBJ1-4; D is unresolved. The CDR3 length is 14 residues. Germline loops: CDR1 SGHDT, CDR2 YYEEEE. Between the trimmed V and J ends, which lost 2 bases and 7 bases, there was a span of 12 bases. In nucleotides, the CDR3 is TGTGCCAGCAGCTTCCGAATTGGAGGTGAAAAACTGTTTTTT. Translation gives CASSFRIGGEKLFF.

The J gene is TRBJ1-2, the V gene TRBV10-3; 8 nucleotides align to TRBD1. Trimming cost V 5 bases and J 4 bases; bases outside gene matches: 9. This CDR3 is built from 15 residues. Germline V CDR1 and CDR2: ENHRY, SYGVKD. The CDR3 DNA reads TGTGCCATCAGTCAAAACAGGGGGGAGGGCTATGGCTACACCTTC. Translated, it gives CAISQNRGEGYGYTF.

The rearrangement uses TRBV11-3 and TRBJ2-3; 8 bases map to TRBD1. CDR3 length: 14 amino acids. In germline, CDR1 is SGHNT, CDR2 YENEEA. Trimming cost V 3 bases and J 2 bases; bases outside gene matches: 1. The CDR3 protein is CASSLQGATDTQYF. The CDR3 DNA is TGTGCCAGCAGCTTGCAGGGGGCCACAGATACGCAGTATTTT.

The chain employs TRBV19 and TRBJ2-5; TRBD2 aligns across 12 bases. This CDR3 spans 17 amino acids. Germline V gene data show CDR1 as LNHDA and CDR2 as SQIVND (reference sequence). V dropped 3 bases and J dropped 1; count of bases not matched to a gene: 6. The CDR3 nucleotides read TGTGCCAGTAGTATGGGGGGACTAGCGGGCCTCCAAGAGACCCAGTACTTC. Encoded protein: CASSMGGLAGLQETQYF.

The chain links TRBV18 to TRBJ2-4, with 9 bases identical to TRBD2. This CDR3 comprises 15 residues. Germline V lookup: CDR1 KGHSH, CDR2 LQKENI. V dropped 3 bases and J dropped 1; count of bases not matched to a gene: 1. CDR3 region: CASSPSGSAKNIQYF. The CDR3 DNA sequence: TGTGCCAGCTCACCTAGCGGGAGTGCCAAAAACATTCAGTACTTC.

The V gene is TRBV10-3, the J gene TRBJ2-4; 8 nucleotides line up with TRBD1. Germline trimming cut 10 bases from V and 8 bases from J; bases unmatched to any gene: 16. The CDR3 sequence is 15 residues long. Germline V gene lookup returns CDR1 ENHRY and CDR2 SYGVKD. In DNA, the CDR3 is TGTGCCACCCAGCTCGGACAGGGAGGTGGGGACATTCAGTACTTC. Its translation: CATQLGQGGGDIQYF.

The V and J genes are TRBV24-1 and TRBJ2-5; 9 bases agree with TRBD1. The V gene end was trimmed by 3 bases and the J gene end by 4 bases; junction bases not matched to a gene: 8. This CDR3 contains 16 residues. Germline CDR1 is KGHDR and CDR2 is SFDVKD. Here the CDR3 DNA reads TGTGCCACCAGTGATGCATCGGGACAGGGTGGAGAGACCCAGTACTTC. This codes for CATSDASGQGGETQYF.

The chain carries TRBV7-2 and TRBJ2-1, with D perhaps TRBD2 (5 bases). The germline V and J ends were trimmed by 4 bases and 0 bases, with 10 bases remaining between them. This CDR3 spans 15 amino acids. CDR1 and CDR2 (germline): SGHTA, FQGNSA. CDR3 in DNA: TGTGCCAGCAGCTCCGGGGTAGTCTCCTACAATGAGCAGTTCTTC. It encodes CASSSGVVSYNEQFF.

The rearrangement joins TRBV19 to TRBJ1-5, with 9 nucleotides matching TRBD1. Germline V gene data show CDR1 as LNHDA and CDR2 as SQIVND (reference sequence). The CDR3 totals 15 residues. Trimming cost V 10 bases and J 3 bases; bases outside gene matches: 10. The CDR3 DNA sequence: TGTGCCACATCCTTGGACAGGGGATTCAATCAGCCCCAGCATTTT. Protein: CATSLDRGFNQPQHF. The variable domain in full, with the rest retrieved from reference TRBV19 and TRBJ1-5, is DGGITQSPKYLFRKEGQNVTLSCEQNLNHDAMYWYRQDPGQGLRLIYYSQIVNDFQKGDIAEGYSVSREKKESFPLTVTSAQKNPTAFYLCATSLDRGFNQPQHFGDGTRLSIL.

This chain links TRBV7-8 with TRBJ2-3; 12 positions agree with TRBD2. Trimming cost V 4 bases and J 2 bases; bases outside gene matches: 7. Germline V gene sequence: CDR1 SGHVS, CDR2 FQNEAQ. The CDR3 consists of 17 residues. The CDR3 DNA sequence: TGTGCCAGCAGCTCCCGGGGGACTAGCGGGCACACAGATACGCAGTATTTT. This codes for CASSSRGTSGHTDTQYF.

CDR3 bases: TGTGCCAGCAGCTCGTATAGCTCCTACGAGCAGTACTTC. It specifies CASSSYSSYEQYF. The chain couples TRBV7-2 to TRBJ2-7; D unclear. The germline V and J ends were trimmed by 4 bases and 0 bases, with 7 bases remaining between them. This CDR3 contains 13 residues. Per germline, CDR1 SGHTA and CDR2 FQGNSA.

On this clone: Other DNA sequences within the sample encode an identical CDR3. The chain is built from TRBV30 and TRBJ1-2; weak D call: TRBD1 (5 bases). Looked up from germline, CDR1 is GTSNPN and CDR2 is SVGIG (reference sequence). The V end lost 0 bases, the J end lost 8 bases, and 13 bases lay between the germline ends. The CDR3 runs to 13 residues. The CDR3 reads CAWSVGQGGGYTF. The CDR3 DNA sequence: TGTGCCTGGAGTGTAGGGCAGGGAGGCGGCTACACCTTC.

The DNA for the CDR3 is TGTGCCAGCAGCCCCCGGGCTAGCGGGAGAGTGCGAGAGACCCAGTACTTC. The encoded protein is CASSPRASGRVRETQYF. This chain links TRBV7-2 with TRBJ2-5, with 10 bases fitting TRBD2. Trimming cost V 5 bases and J 4 bases; bases outside gene matches: 13. CDR3 length: 17 amino acids. CDR1 and CDR2 from the germline V gene are SGHTA and FQGNSA.

The chain has TRBV30 and TRBJ1-4, with D possibly being TRBD1 (5 bases). In germline, CDR1 is GTSNPN, CDR2 SVGIG (reference sequence). This CDR3 has 15 amino acids. V was trimmed by 4 bases and J by 5 bases, leaving 17 bases between them. The CDR3 region has the DNA TGTGCCTGGACCAAGGGGTCAGGCCTGAATGAAAAACTGTTTTTT. Translated: CAWTKGSGLNEKLFF.

The CDR3 sequence is CASSQVSGTLNTEAFF. CDR3 in DNA: TGTGCCAGCAGCCAAGTTTCCGGGACATTGAACACTGAAGCTTTCTTT. The rearrangement joins TRBV4-2 to TRBJ1-1; D is perhaps TRBD1 (6 bases). This CDR3 has 16 residues. CDR1 and CDR2 from the germline V gene are LGHNA and YNFKEQ. The ends were cut back, 1 base at V and 0 bases at J, with 12 bases in the middle.

The chain joins TRBV6-5 to TRBJ2-3; no firm D call. Germline V gene sequence: CDR1 MNHEY, CDR2 SVGAGI. The length of the CDR3 is 13 residues. V was cut by 6 bases and J by 2 bases, with 9 bases left in between. DNA of the CDR3: TGTGCCAGCAGAAAAACAGCCACAGATACGCAGTATTTT. Amino acids: CASRKTATDTQYF.

The gene calls are TRBV4-2 and TRBJ2-7; 9 bases are shared with TRBD2. CDR3 length equals 15 residues. Germline V lookup: CDR1 LGHNA, CDR2 YNFKEQ. The ends lost 3 bases at V and 5 bases at J; junction bases unmatched: 8. The CDR3 is CASSQLAGAQDEQYF. The CDR3 DNA is TGTGCCAGCAGCCAGTTAGCGGGAGCTCAGGACGAGCAGTACTTC.

A word on this clone: It is unclear where the CDR3 begins or ends on the DNA, so no DNA is shown, and the CDR3 is as TCRdb lists it. CDR3 in amino acids: CASSTSVTGIQPQHF. This chain uses TRBV2 with TRBJ1-5; TRBD1, the table's D call, lacks a check against the DNA. The CDR3 length is 15 residues, termini included. Germline V gives CDR1 SNHLY, CDR2 FYNNEI.

V and J are TRBV27 and TRBJ1-2; 10 nucleotides agree with TRBD1. Germline assignment: CDR1 MNHEY and CDR2 SMNVEV (reference sequence). The CDR3 has 18 residues. With 2 bases clipped from V and 8 bases from J, the junction kept 17 bases outside the gene matches. The CDR3 nucleotides are TGTGCCAGCAGTTTAGCTCCGGGACAGGGGCCCCGTGGTGGGGGCTACACCTTC. This translates into CASSLAPGQGPRGGGYTF.